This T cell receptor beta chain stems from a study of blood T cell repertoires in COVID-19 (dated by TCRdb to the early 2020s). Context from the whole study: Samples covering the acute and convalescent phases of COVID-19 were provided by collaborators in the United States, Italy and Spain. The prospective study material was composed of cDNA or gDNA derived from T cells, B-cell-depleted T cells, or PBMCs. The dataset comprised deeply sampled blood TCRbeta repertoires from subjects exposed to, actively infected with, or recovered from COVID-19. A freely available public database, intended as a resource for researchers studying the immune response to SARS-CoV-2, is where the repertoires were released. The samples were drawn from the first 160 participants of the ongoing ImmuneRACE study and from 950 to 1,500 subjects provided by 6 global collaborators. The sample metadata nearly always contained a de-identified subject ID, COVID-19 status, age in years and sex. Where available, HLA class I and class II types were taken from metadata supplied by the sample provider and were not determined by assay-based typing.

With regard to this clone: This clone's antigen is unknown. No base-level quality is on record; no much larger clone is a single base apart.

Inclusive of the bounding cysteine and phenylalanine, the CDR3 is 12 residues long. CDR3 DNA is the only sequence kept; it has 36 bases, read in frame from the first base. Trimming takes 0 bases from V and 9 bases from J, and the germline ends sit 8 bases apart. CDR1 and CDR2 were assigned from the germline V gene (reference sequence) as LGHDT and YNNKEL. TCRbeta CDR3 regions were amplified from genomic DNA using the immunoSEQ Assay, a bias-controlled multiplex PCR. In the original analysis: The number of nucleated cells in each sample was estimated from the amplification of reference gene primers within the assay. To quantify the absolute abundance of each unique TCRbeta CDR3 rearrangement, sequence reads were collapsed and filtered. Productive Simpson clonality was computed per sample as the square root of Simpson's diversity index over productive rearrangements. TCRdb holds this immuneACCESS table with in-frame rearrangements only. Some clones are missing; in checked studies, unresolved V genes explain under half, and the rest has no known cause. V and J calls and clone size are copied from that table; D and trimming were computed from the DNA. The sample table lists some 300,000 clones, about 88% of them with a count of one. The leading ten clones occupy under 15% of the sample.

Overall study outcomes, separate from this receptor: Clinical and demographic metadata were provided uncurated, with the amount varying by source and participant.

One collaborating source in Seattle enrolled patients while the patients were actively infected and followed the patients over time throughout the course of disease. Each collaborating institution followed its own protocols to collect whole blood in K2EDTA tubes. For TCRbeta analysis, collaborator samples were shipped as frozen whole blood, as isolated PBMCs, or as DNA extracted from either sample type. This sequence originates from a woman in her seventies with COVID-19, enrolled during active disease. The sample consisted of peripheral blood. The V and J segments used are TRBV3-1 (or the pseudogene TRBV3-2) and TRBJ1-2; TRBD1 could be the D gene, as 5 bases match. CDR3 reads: CASSQDWTSYTF. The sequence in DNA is TGTGCCAGCAGCCAAGATTGGACAAGCTACACCTTC.